This T cell receptor beta chain derives from a study of T-cell reconstitution after alpha-beta-depleted transplantation in children. Findings and limits, study-wide: After one year, T-cell counts and TCRbeta diversity mostly came from new T cells. Recipient T cells and thymic progenitors that survived gave rise to the high TCRbeta diversity observed at day 60 in some patients. Alpha-beta T cells present about two months after transplant were reported to originate from several hundred expanded graft clones.

For TCRbeta, the library was prepared with unique molecular identifiers. TCRdb passed the PCR reads through MiXCR, listing each CDR3 protein once. The table lists 500,000 to 750,000 distinct CDR3 sequences, around 13% of them singletons, with over 2% in the top ten. Germline loops: CDR1 MDHEN, CDR2 SYDVKM. The CDR3 has 14 amino acids. The V end was cut by 3 bases, the J end by 5 bases, with 13 bases between. With regard to this clonotype: Antigen unknown.

The material was PBMCs, mostly from graft donor cells, obtained 360 days after TCRalphabeta/CD19-depleted stem cell transplant. V is TRBV28 and J is TRBJ1-1; no clear D gene. The sequence came from a male patient younger than 18 who had a stem cell transplant for acute myeloid leukemia, so the T cells may come from the graft donor. The CDR3 is CASSLLGPWTEAFF. The CDR3 nucleotides read TGTGCCAGCAGTTTGCTAGGCCCGTGGACTGAAGCTTTCTTT.